The T cell receptor beta chain under discussion was sequenced for a study of memory CD4+ T cells and cytomegalovirus serostatus. Germline V gives CDR1 SGHKS, CDR2 YYEKEE (reference sequence). V was pared by 4 bases and J by 6 bases, with 12 bases between. This CDR3 contains 13 residues. The authors' processing: After removing out-of-frame reads, 2.3 million or so distinct TCRbeta sequences remained. Here immunoSEQ multiplex PCR was the method, and the copy in TCRdb shows in-frame clones only, minus some. V, J and clone size were drawn from that table, and D and trimming were deduced from the DNA. This table holds under 70,000 clones, roughly 81% found once. The sort gate was single viable CD3+CD4+CD8-CD45RO+ cells for memory CD4+ T cells.

The chain recombines TRBV5-5 with TRBJ2-3; D is uncertain. Sequences were obtained from memory CD4+ T cells from blood. The source is an adult in good health and CMV-seronegative. For the CDR3, the DNA is TGTGCCAGCAGCCAATGGATCCAGGATACGCAGTATTTT. The encoded protein is CASSQWIQDTQYF. Based on the CDR3 plus reference TRBV5-5 and TRBJ2-3, the full variable domain is DAGVTQSPTHLIKTRGQQVTLRCSPISGHKSVSWYQQVLGQGPQFIFQYYEKEERGRGNFPDRFSARQFPNYSSELNVNALLLGDSALYLCASSQWIQDTQYFGPGTRLTVL.